This is a list of T cell receptor beta chains from one sample in a study of blood T cell repertoires in COVID-19. Assay used: immunoSEQ multiplex PCR; TCRdb lists only in-frame clones, some missing. The repertoire holds a few hundred thousand clones, about four fifths seen once, with around a sixth in the top ten. The material sequenced was peripheral blood. These receptors all stem from a person aged 65 to 85 with COVID-19, enrolled during active disease. The CDR3 runs from the conserved cysteine through the conserved F or W.

cdr3_aa	v_call	j_call
CASSQALHLPGHSPAGPQYF	TRBV4-3	TRBJ2-5
CASSVYGVTEAFF	TRBV7-2	TRBJ1-1
CASSGGTGGAGEQYF	TRBV9	TRBJ2-7
CASSSGLSTGELFF	TRBV5-1	TRBJ2-2
CASSLGGSRQAFF	TRBV6-2/TRBV6-3	TRBJ1-1
CASSWTDRTYEQYF	TRBV7-8	TRBJ2-7
CASSRGYEGEKLFF	TRBV5-1	TRBJ1-4
CASSREGANTIYF	TRBV6-6	TRBJ1-3
CSVGTGTSYGYTF	TRBV29-1	TRBJ1-2
CASSPSGTGNGELFF	TRBV18	TRBJ2-2
CASSLGDQPQHF	TRBV7-8	TRBJ1-5
CASSLVGGRGELFF	TRBV7-9	TRBJ2-2
CASTGQGTREPQHF	TRBV19	TRBJ1-5
CASSQPPGAGGTQQYF	TRBV3-1/TRBV3-2	TRBJ2-7
CSVVPGSRADTQYF	TRBV29-1	TRBJ2-3
CASKGTSGGLPFEQYF	TRBV2	TRBJ2-7
CAWLQGAKQRKFNGYTF	TRBV30	TRBJ1-2
CASSTGTGGLHEKLFF	TRBV9	TRBJ1-4
CAIRTGTENTEAFF	TRBV10-3	TRBJ1-1
CASSIGVVQPQHF	TRBV19	TRBJ1-5
CASSQDLKNLAGRYEQYF	TRBV4-2	TRBJ2-7
CASISWGTDGNEQYF	TRBV7-9	TRBJ2-7
CASSKEFAGWDENTEAFF	TRBV21-1	TRBJ1-1
CASNERSISYEQYF	TRBV2	TRBJ2-7
CSVEDLRGQGNEF	TRBV29-1	TRBJ1-1
CASSIRQGEAFF	TRBV9	TRBJ1-1
CASSPRVGPEAFF	TRBV9	TRBJ1-1
CASSLGSRQPQHF	TRBV27	TRBJ1-5
CASSHYLAGGSYNEQFF	TRBV4-2	TRBJ2-1
CASSYSRLNNEQFF	TRBV6-5	TRBJ2-1
CASSSPRLAGASNEQFF	TRBV11-2	TRBJ2-1
CASSVSGRAQETQYF	TRBV9	TRBJ2-5
CASSLTGGNNEKLFF	TRBV7-3	TRBJ1-4
CASSPTGVGNEQFF	TRBV18	TRBJ2-1
CASRTGGNTGELFF	TRBV7-7	TRBJ2-2
CSVAGVETQYF	TRBV29-1	TRBJ2-5
CATSTTQGKTEAFF	TRBV15	TRBJ1-1